This T cell receptor (beta chain) was documented in a study of T cell changes during pregnancy in multiple sclerosis. Generated by immunoSEQ multiplex PCR, the TCRdb table keeps only in-frame clones and is missing some. The sample consists of around 80,000 clones, about 94% of them appearing once. This receptor was obtained from a female donor in good health, enrolled as a control in a pregnancy study. The source was peripheral blood, collected in the second trimester of pregnancy.

The DNA for the CDR3 is TGTGCCAGCAGCCGGGGGGTGTTCGGCGGGACAACTAACTATGGCTACACCTTC. This codes for CASSRGVFGGTTNYGYTF. The V gene is TRBV7-9, the J gene TRBJ1-2, with D possibly matching TRBD1 (6 bases). Trimming stripped 5 bases from V and 0 bases from J, with 22 bases between. The CDR3 sequence is 18 residues long. Germline assignment: CDR1 SEHNR and CDR2 FQNEAQ (reference sequence).